Ten or more counts support the clone carrying this TCR beta chain. TCR beta CDR3 sequences were amplified from RNA transcripts. A set of HTBI primers served as the primers for a first-round RT-PCR of the TCR CDR3. From the multiplex PCR reads, TCRdb called clonotypes with MiXCR, one entry per CDR3 protein. The sample shows about 250,000 distinct CDR3 sequences, nearly 15% of them seen only once. Newly diagnosed hyperthyroidism, duration under 2 months, in patients aged 18 to 65. The data are from a study of T cells in Graves' hyperthyroidism and ophthalmopathy. CDR1 SGHTA and CDR2 FQGNSA come from the germline V gene. The CDR3 has 14 residues. Trimming removed 3 bases from V and 4 bases from J, with 13 bases in between.

The sequencing input was blood. The chain combines TRBV7-2 with TRBJ2-7; D not resolved. This clonotype originated in a woman aged 45-65 years with Graves' hyperthyroidism that later progressed to Graves' ophthalmopathy. The CDR3: CASSFAGVFYEQYF. The CDR3 DNA follows: TGTGCCAGCAGCTTCGCCGGAGTCTTTTACGAGCAGTACTTC.